This record covers a single TCR beta chain. Its cognate antigen is unknown. Germline V gene lookup returns CDR1 LGHNA and CDR2 YSLEER. The CDR3 runs 15 residues. The sample belongs to a study of monozygotic twins with inflammatory bowel disease. Each sample had eight separate cDNA synthesis reactions. The template switching step added UMIs that contained a 6-nucleotide sample barcode. TCRdb reprocessed the 5' RACE reads; each CDR3 protein has one entry and no DNA is given. This sample contains about 450,000 distinct CDR3 sequences. Overall study results and limits: Healthy twins shared more clonotypes with others than IBD patients, most markedly active ones. Treatment differences in immunosuppression may have added variability to the repertoires of patients.

The source material was blood. This TCR was sampled from a human donor with ulcerative colitis or Crohn's disease, or a healthy co-twin of an affected twin (not recorded which). The chain links TRBV4-3 to TRBJ2-7; TCRdb returns TRBD1, unconfirmable since there is no DNA. The CDR3 is CASSPWGGSSYEQYF.